The rows below give T cell receptor beta chains drawn from one sample of a study of graft-versus-host responses after intestinal transplantation. Assay used: immunoSEQ multiplex PCR; TCRdb lists only in-frame clones, some missing. Here the sample spans around 100,000 clones, roughly 90% being singletons. Their antigen targets remain unknown. The sequenced sample was unstimulated CD4+ T cells sorted from spleen or lymph node cells, obtained before transplant. Source of these receptors: a human donor who was the organ donor for an intestinal transplant. The conserved cysteine and the conserved F or W are not part of the CDR3 here. Fields, in order: CDR3 protein, clone size, V gene. Size values are once, few and many counts, or a class for expanded clones, and some rows have none.

ASSLVSITTDTQY NA TRBV28
ASSTGGETEAF NA TRBV2
ASSQEWANTEAF NA TRBV4-1
ASSVHRESYNEQF NA TRBV9
ASSWDRGSYEQY NA TRBV4-1
ASSLIRDASGIYNEQF NA TRBV7-9
ASSMVGTVKSPLH NA TRBV19
ASSPGDLAISDTQY NA TRBV9
ASSVLTSGGPYEQY NA TRBV9
ASSSRDFNQPQH NA TRBV18
ASSLGGTGNSPLH NA TRBV5-1
ASSTGTGDYNEQF NA TRBV7-9
ASSLESGAGYGYT few TRBV5-1
ASIPSGELF NA TRBV9
ASSARAGGTDTQY NA TRBV9
ASSQASFTENTEAF NA TRBV4-1
AISSGTGLVDTEAF NA TRBV10-3
ASSFSRTLETQY NA TRBV28
ASRLGLLPYEQY NA TRBV6-1
AWSVGAGGRDTQY few TRBV30
ASTGSSGELF NA TRBV19
ASRGQGQGIRGYT NA TRBV6-4
ASSSTGSGNEQY NA TRBV27
ASSPHPGQGASDTQY NA TRBV28
ASSPGRGLGNEQF once TRBV7-2
ASSLDRGRSYGYT NA TRBV2
AWSGDAETQY NA TRBV30
ASRRQGGEKLF NA TRBV28
ASSLAGSNQPQH NA TRBV5-5